The 28 T cell receptor beta chains reported below all come from one sample, sequenced in a study of T cell responses to AZD1222 COVID-19 vaccine. The method was immunoSEQ multiplex PCR; TCRdb's version includes in-frame clones alone and lacks a portion of them. This table holds about 110,000 clones, about 88% found once. The specimen comprised peripheral blood, sampled on day 0 of AZD1222 vaccination. These receptors were obtained from an adult in good health.

The chain joins TRBV11-2 to TRBJ2-7; 8 nucleotides align to TRBD2. CDR1 is SGHAT, CDR2 FQNNGV, per germline. The V segment lost 1 base and the J segment 4 bases; nucleotides outside the gene matches: 3. The CDR3 has 14 amino acids. The CDR3 here is CASSLAGGGYEQYF. As DNA, the CDR3 is TGTGCCAGCAGCTTAGCCGGGGGGGGATACGAGCAGTACTTC.

The chain uses TRBV6-1 and TRBJ1-2; D perhaps matches TRBD1 (5 bases). Germline V gene sequence: CDR1 MNHNS, CDR2 SASEGT. V lost 6 bases, J lost 3 bases, and 17 bases lay in between. This CDR3 has 15 amino acids. The CDR3 coding sequence is TGTGCCAGCAGACCCCAGGGATTCTCGGACTATGGCTACACCTTC. Translated: CASRPQGFSDYGYTF.

This clone was observed a few times. The chain uses TRBV29-1 and TRBJ1-1; D is ambiguous. The CDR3 runs 12 residues. Per the germline V gene, CDR1 is SQVTM and CDR2 is ANQGSEA. V lost 3 bases and J lost 0, with 5 bases in between. This CDR3 is CSVDRMNTEAFF. CDR3 DNA sequence: TGCAGCGTTGACAGGATGAACACTGAAGCTTTCTTT. The variable domain in full, completed from reference TRBV29-1 and TRBJ1-1, reads SAVISQKPSRDICQRGTSLTIQCQVDSQVTMMFWYRQQPGQSLTLIATANQGSEATYESGFVIDKFPISRPNLTFSTLTVSNMSPEDSSIYLCSVDRMNTEAFFGQGTRLTVV.

The chain joins TRBV12-3 or TRBV12-4 to TRBJ1-4; D not resolved. V lost 3 bases to trimming and J lost 8 bases, with 7 bases between them. The CDR3 is 12 amino acids. The CDR3 spells CASSFGGEKLFF. The CDR3 DNA reads as TGTGCCAGCAGTTTCGGTGGAGAAAAACTGTTTTTT.

The CDR3: CASSIVGGANEQFF. As DNA, the CDR3 is TGTGCCAGTAGTATAGTGGGGGGGGCCAATGAGCAGTTCTTC. V and J are TRBV19 and TRBJ2-1; TRBD2 is a possible D gene (7 bases). V lost 1 base and J 6 bases, leaving 10 bases between the germline ends. Germline loops: CDR1 LNHDA, CDR2 SQIVND (reference sequence). CDR3 length: 14 amino acids.

The V call is TRBV7-2, the J call TRBJ1-3; a possible D gene is TRBD1 (6 bases). The CDR3 runs 16 residues. Germline CDR1 reads SGHTA; CDR2 reads FQGNSA. The V end was cut by 7 bases, the J end by 0 bases, with 16 bases between. CDR3 loop: CASTPPRQASGNTIYF. Here the CDR3 DNA reads TGTGCCAGCACCCCGCCCCGACAGGCCTCTGGAAACACCATATATTTT.

This chain joins TRBV7-2 and TRBJ2-7; D is unresolved. This CDR3 is built from 13 residues. The germline gives CDR1 SGHTA, CDR2 FQGNSA. The V and J ends lost 1 base and 4 bases respectively, with 8 bases between them. The CDR3 DNA reads TGTGCCAGCAGCTTAGGAAGATCGTACGAGCAGTACTTC. Encoded protein: CASSLGRSYEQYF.

The chain has TRBV18 and TRBJ2-7, with TRBD1 matching 9 bases. Germline values: CDR1 KGHSH, CDR2 LQKENI. The CDR3 loop spans 15 amino acids. Germline trimming cut 0 bases from V and 4 bases from J; bases unmatched to any gene: 4. The CDR3 DNA sequence: TGTGCCAGCTCACCACCGGGACAGGGAGAGTACGAGCAGTACTTC. Translated: CASSPPGQGEYEQYF.

The chain links TRBV5-1 to TRBJ2-1, with D possibly matching TRBD2 (7 bases). The CDR3 loop spans 18 amino acids. Trimming removed 0 bases at V and 4 bases at J, with 20 bases between. Germline CDR1 and CDR2: SGHRS and YFSETQ. The CDR3 loop reads CASSLAGGPLITYNEQFF. CDR3 in DNA: TGCGCCAGCAGCTTGGCGGGGGGCCCGCTTATAACATACAATGAGCAGTTCTTC.

V and J are TRBV18 and TRBJ2-5; D is uncertain. CDR1 and CDR2 from the germline V gene are KGHSH and LQKENI. The CDR3 spans 13 residues. V was shortened by 5 bases and J by 0 bases, with 7 bases between the two germline ends. CDR3 residues: CASSTSYQETQYF. The CDR3 DNA follows: TGTGCCAGCTCAACCTCTTACCAAGAGACCCAGTACTTC.

The chain couples TRBV19 to TRBJ2-3; D remains unclear. V lost 5 bases and J lost 2, with 8 bases in between. The CDR3 has 13 amino acids. Germline lookup yields CDR1 LNHDA and CDR2 SQIVND (reference sequence). DNA of the CDR3: TGTGCCAGTAGTTCTCAGGTCACAGATACGCAGTATTTT. Translated, it gives CASSSQVTDTQYF.

This chain joins TRBV4-1 and TRBJ2-7; TRBD2 might be the D (5 bases). Germline V lookup: CDR1 MGHRA, CDR2 YSYEKL. The CDR3 is 16 residues long. The V end was cut by 1 base, the J end by 0 bases, with 13 bases between. This chain's CDR3 is CASSQGILASSYEQYF. The CDR3 coding sequence is TGCGCCAGCAGCCAAGGAATCCTAGCAAGCTCCTACGAGCAGTACTTC.

A single count supports this clone. V is TRBV28 and J is TRBJ2-5, with 7 bases fitting TRBD1. The CDR3 runs to 15 residues. The junction had 8 bases not matched to a gene; V was cut back by 5 bases and J by 2 bases. CDR1 and CDR2 from the germline V gene are MDHEN and SYDVKM. The CDR3 here is CASSQGDDRQETQYF. DNA of the CDR3: TGTGCCAGCAGTCAGGGGGACGATCGACAAGAGACCCAGTACTTC. Full variable domain (remainder filled in from reference TRBV28 and TRBJ2-5): DVKVTQSSRYLVKRTGEKVFLECVQDMDHENMFWYRQDPGLGLRLIYFSYDVKMKEKGDIPEGYSVSREKKERFSLILESASTNQTSMYLCASSQGDDRQETQYFGPGTRLLVL.

The V gene is TRBV6-5, the J gene TRBJ2-7; D perhaps matches TRBD1 (5 bases). This CDR3 is 15 amino acids long. CDR1 is MNHEY, CDR2 SVGAGI, per germline. V lost 5 bases and J 1 base, leaving 15 bases between the germline ends. CDR3 in amino acids: CASSPRVSRSYEQYF. CDR3 nucleotide sequence: TGTGCCAGCAGTCCCAGGGTGTCTCGGTCCTACGAGCAGTACTTC.

This clone was recorded only once. This chain joins TRBV4-1 and TRBJ2-1, with 10 bases fitting TRBD1. Germline CDR1 is MGHRA and CDR2 is YSYEKL. V lost 1 base and J lost 7; bases outside the gene matches: 4. The CDR3 has 15 residues. The CDR3, as DNA: TGCGCCAGCAGCCAAGGGACAGGGGGGTCGAATGAGCAGTTCTTC. Translated: CASSQGTGGSNEQFF.

The chain employs TRBV6-5 and TRBJ1-4; D is unresolved. Germline CDR1 and CDR2: MNHEY and SVGAGI. The CDR3 length is 14 residues. Trimming left V 5 bases short and J 1 base short, with 8 bases between. The CDR3: CASSKGETNEKLFF. DNA for the CDR3: TGTGCCAGCAGTAAGGGAGAAACTAATGAAAAACTGTTTTTT.

V gene TRBV5-1 combines with J gene TRBJ1-2, with D uncertain. V lost 1 base and J 2 bases, leaving 9 bases between the germline ends. This CDR3 is 14 amino acids long. The germline V gene has CDR1 SGHRS and CDR2 YFSETQ. The CDR3: CASSLSGGNYGYTF. The CDR3 region has the DNA TGCGCCAGCAGCTTGTCAGGAGGGAACTATGGCTACACCTTC.

This chain links TRBV6-5 with TRBJ2-3; 9 nucleotides agree with TRBD2. Looked up from germline, CDR1 is MNHEY and CDR2 is SVGAGI. CDR3 length equals 15 residues. J lost 5 bases, V lost 5 bases, and 8 bases had no gene match. CDR3 sequence: CASSRTSASGDTQYF. The DNA of the CDR3 is TGTGCCAGCAGTCGGACTAGCGCATCTGGAGATACGCAGTATTTT.

The chain carries TRBV6-5 and TRBJ2-2; no definite D call. The CDR3 sequence is 16 residues long. V gave up 3 bases and J gave up 5 bases, with 16 bases separating them. CDR1 and CDR2 from the germline V gene are MNHEY and SVGAGI. CDR3 protein: CASSYLEARETGELFF. CDR3 nucleotide sequence: TGTGCCAGCAGTTATCTTGAGGCTAGAGAAACCGGGGAGCTGTTTTTT.

This sequence joins TRBV7-9 and TRBJ1-2, with a possible D match to TRBD1 (5 bases). CDR1 SEHNR and CDR2 FQNEAQ come from the germline V gene (reference sequence). V gave up 5 bases and J gave up 4 bases, with 11 bases separating them. CDR3 size: 13 residues. The CDR3 here is CASSLGGGYGYTF. For the CDR3, the DNA is TGTGCCAGCAGCCTTGGGGGTGGCTATGGCTACACCTTC.

J is TRBJ1-2 and V is TRBV19; D gene uncertain. With 5 bases removed from V and 0 bases from J, the gap between germline ends came to 13 bases. This CDR3 has 15 residues. Germline V gives CDR1 LNHDA, CDR2 SQIVND (reference sequence). CDR3 bases: TGTGCCAGTAGTGCCACAGAGTTAGCTAACTATGGCTACACCTTC. It is translated as CASSATELANYGYTF.

The chain employs TRBV3-1 (or the pseudogene TRBV3-2) and TRBJ1-2; weak D call: TRBD1 (5 bases). V lost 3 bases, J lost 2 bases, and 10 bases lay in between. This CDR3 has 14 amino acids. CDR1 and CDR2 from the germline V gene are LGHDT and YNNKEL (reference sequence). CDR3 protein: CASSHQKGNYGYTF. CDR3 sequence (DNA): TGTGCCAGCAGCCATCAAAAGGGGAACTATGGCTACACCTTC.

This clone has only one observation. The rearrangement joins TRBV6-4 to TRBJ2-3; D possibly corresponds to TRBD2 (5 bases). In germline, CDR1 is MRHNA, CDR2 SNTAGT. This CDR3 region has 15 residues. V shed 0 bases and J shed 0 bases, with 7 bases lying between them. The CDR3: CASSDSAASTDTQYF. CDR3 nucleotides: TGTGCCAGCAGTGACTCAGCGGCTAGCACAGATACGCAGTATTTT.

The V gene is TRBV10-2, the J gene TRBJ2-2; 7 nucleotides agree with TRBD1. The V segment lost 7 bases and the J segment 4 bases; nucleotides outside the gene matches: 0. This CDR3 comprises 12 residues. Germline V CDR1 and CDR2: WSHSY, SAAADI. The CDR3 reads CASTGGTGELFF. The CDR3 DNA is TGCGCCAGCACAGGGGGCACCGGGGAGCTGTTTTTT.

V is TRBV28 and J is TRBJ1-1, with D uncertain. Between the trimmed V and J ends, which lost 3 bases and 1 base, there was a span of 9 bases. The CDR3 is 14 amino acids. From germline, CDR1 is MDHEN and CDR2 SYDVKM. This chain's CDR3 is CASSFWGRNTEAFF. CDR3 coding DNA: TGTGCCAGCAGTTTTTGGGGAAGGAACACTGAAGCTTTCTTT.

The gene calls are TRBV28 and TRBJ2-7; 11 bases fit TRBD2. Unmatched junction bases numbered 8, after V lost 5 bases and J lost 5 bases. The germline V gene has CDR1 MDHEN and CDR2 SYDVKM. The CDR3 is 15 residues long. CDR3 in DNA: TGTGCCAGCAGTGGCCATACGGGACTAGCGGACGAGCAGTACTTC. Protein product: CASSGHTGLADEQYF.

The gene calls are TRBV28 and TRBJ2-6; D unresolved. Germline V CDR1 and CDR2: MDHEN, SYDVKM. The ends were cut back, 5 bases at V and 0 bases at J, with 11 bases in the middle. The CDR3 runs to 16 residues. CDR3 amino acids: CASSPRPISGANVLTF. CDR3 nucleotide sequence: TGTGCCAGCAGTCCCAGACCCATCTCTGGGGCCAACGTCCTGACTTTC.

The chain's CDR3 is CASSIQGPSYGYTF. CDR3 DNA: TGTGCCAGTAGTATTCAGGGGCCCAGCTATGGCTACACCTTC. The rearrangement links TRBV19 to TRBJ1-2; tentative D call: TRBD1 (6 bases). The length of the CDR3 is 14 residues. In germline, CDR1 is LNHDA, CDR2 SQIVND (reference sequence). Trimming cost V 3 bases and J 4 bases, with 12 bases left between them.